These T cell receptor beta chains were read from a single sample in a study of T cells in Graves' hyperthyroidism and ophthalmopathy. TCRdb itself ran the multiplex PCR reads through MiXCR, one entry per CDR3 protein. The sample includes under 450,000 distinct CDR3 sequences, about 18% of them seen just once. The specimen sequenced was blood. The receptors derive from a woman between 25 and 40 years old with Graves' hyperthyroidism that later progressed to Graves' ophthalmopathy. The CDR3 runs from the conserved cysteine through the conserved F or W. A D gene is named only where the DNA matches it firmly. A clone size is listed for some rows: how often the clone was seen (once, few, many), or a class if it is expanded.

d_call,v_call,j_call,clone_size,cdr3_nt,cdr3_aa
NA,TRBV27,TRBJ1-1,many,TGTGCCAGCAGTCCTTCAGGGTCTGTCTCTGAAGCTTTCTTT,CASSPSGSVSEAFF
NA,TRBV20-1,TRBJ2-1,many,TGCAGTGCTAGCCAGTACAATGAGCAGTTCTTC,CSASQYNEQFF
NA,TRBV30,TRBJ1-5,many,TGTGCCTGGAGTGTCGGGGTGGGGATCCTACAGCCCCAGCATTTT,CAWSVGVGILQPQHF
NA,TRBV4-1,TRBJ2-7,NA,TGCGCCAGCAGAGAACTTTTGAGGGGCTCCGGGGAGCAGTACTTC,CASRELLRGSGEQYF
NA,TRBV6-1,TRBJ2-7,many,TGTGCCAGCAGTGAAGCGGGGCGGAGCTCCTACGAGCAGTACTTC,CASSEAGRSSYEQYF
NA,TRBV12-3/TRBV12-4,TRBJ2-1,many,TGTGCCAGCAGCCCCAGGGGGGGCTCCTACAATGAGCAGTTCTTC,CASSPRGGSYNEQFF
NA,TRBV5-1,TRBJ2-5,NA,TGCGCCAGCAGCTTGGACGTAGAGCGCCAGACCCAGTACTTC,CASSLDVERQTQYF
NA,TRBV5-1,TRBJ2-2,many,TGCGCCAGCAGCTTGGAGGCAGGGAAGAACACCGGGGAGCTGTTTTTT,CASSLEAGKNTGELFF
NA,TRBV11-2,TRBJ1-1,many,TGTGCCAGCAGCTTAGGATGGACGGAGAACACTGAAGCTTTCTTT,CASSLGWTENTEAFF
NA,TRBV20-1,TRBJ2-1,NA,TGCAGTGCCTCCCCCGGGACGGACTCCTACAATGAGCAGTTCTTC,CSASPGTDSYNEQFF
TRBD1,TRBV11-2,TRBJ2-3,many,TGTGCCAGCAGCGCCCAGACGGACAGGGGAGTCGCAGATACGCAGTATTTT,CASSAQTDRGVADTQYF
TRBD1,TRBV11-2,TRBJ1-1,many,TGTGCCAGCAGCTTAATCCCCGGGACAGGGGGAATGAGGACTGAAGCTTTCTTT,CASSLIPGTGGMRTEAFF
TRBD1,TRBV6-6,TRBJ1-4,many,TGTGCCAGCAGTTACGGCGGGACAGGGTCTGAAAAACTGTTTTTT,CASSYGGTGSEKLFF
TRBD2,TRBV15,TRBJ2-3,many,TGTGCCACCAGCAGAGAAAGATATAGCGGGTCTAGCACAGATACGCAGTATTTT,CATSRERYSGSSTDTQYF
TRBD1,TRBV7-9,TRBJ2-3,NA,TGTGCCAGCACATCTCGACAGGGGCCAGATACGCAGTATTTT,CASTSRQGPDTQYF
NA,TRBV9,TRBJ1-6,NA,TGTGCCAGCAGCGTAGGGGGGGGGGGTGCGAATTCACCCCTCCACTTT,CASSVGGGGANSPLHF
TRBD2,TRBV7-8,TRBJ2-1,many,TGTGCCAGCAGCGGGGGACTAGCGGGGGACTCCTACAATGAGCAGTTCTTC,CASSGGLAGDSYNEQFF
NA,TRBV6-5,TRBJ1-5,NA,TGTGCCAGCAGTTACTCGTTGTATAGCAATCAGCCCCAGCATTTT,CASSYSLYSNQPQHF
TRBD2,TRBV24-1,TRBJ2-7,NA,TGTGCCACTCAAGACAGCGGGGCCTACGAGCAGTACTTC,CATQDSGAYEQYF
TRBD2,TRBV10-2,TRBJ2-3,NA,TGCGCAGCTGGGGGAGGGAGCCTTGCGGATACGCAGTATTTT,CAAGGGSLADTQYF
NA,TRBV18,TRBJ2-5,many,TGTGCCAGCTCAGATGAGAACGACCAAGAGACCCAGTACTTC,CASSDENDQETQYF
TRBD2,TRBV19,TRBJ2-3,NA,TGTGCCAGTAGTACCCGGCGAGCGGGAGGGAGCACAGATACGCAGTATTTT,CASSTRRAGGSTDTQYF
NA,TRBV20-1,TRBJ1-5,many,TGCAGTGCTGTTGACAGGCGCTATCAGCCCCAGCATTTT,CSAVDRRYQPQHF
TRBD2,TRBV20-1,TRBJ2-3,NA,TGCAGCGCCCCGGGGGGGGGGACAGATACGCAGTATTTT,CSAPGGGTDTQYF
NA,TRBV28,TRBJ1-1,many,TGTGCCAGCCCCTCCCCCCAGGGCGCGGACACTGAAGCTTTCTTT,CASPSPQGADTEAFF
NA,TRBV29-1,TRBJ2-1,NA,TGCAGCGTGGTGAGTCTAGCTTACTACAATGAGCAGTTCTTC,CSVVSLAYYNEQFF
TRBD1,TRBV2,TRBJ1-2,many,TGTGCCAGCAGGCCCTCATCCGACAGGGGCTATGGCTACACCTTC,CASRPSSDRGYGYTF
NA,TRBV7-8,TRBJ2-3,NA,TGTGCCAGCAGCTTAAACTCCAATACGCAGTATTTT,CASSLNSNTQYF
NA,TRBV20-1,TRBJ2-7,NA,TGCAGTGCTTTTGAAAAGGACAGGGACTATTCCTACGAGCAGTACTTC,CSAFEKDRDYSYEQYF
TRBD1,TRBV10-3,TRBJ2-3,NA,TGTGCCATCAGGGTGGTGGGGACAGCCATCTCGGATACGCAGTATTTT,CAIRVVGTAISDTQYF
TRBD1,TRBV10-2,TRBJ1-1,NA,TGCGCCAGCACCCGGGACAGACTAGTGAACACTGAAGCTTTCTTT,CASTRDRLVNTEAFF
NA,TRBV28,TRBJ2-1,NA,TGTGCCAGCAGTCCTCCCCGGGGACGCGATGAGCAGTTCTTC,CASSPPRGRDEQFF
NA,TRBV12-3/TRBV12-4,TRBJ2-1,many,TGTGCCAGCAGTGGGTGGGGAGTTGGGGGCTACAATGAGCAGTTCTTC,CASSGWGVGGYNEQFF
NA,TRBV28,TRBJ1-4,once,TGTGCCAGCAGTCAGGCGGTGGCATCAGACGAAAAACTGTTTTTT,CASSQAVASDEKLFF
NA,TRBV27,TRBJ1-2,many,TGTGCCAGCAGTTCGGGGGGACTTCCCTACACCTTC,CASSSGGLPYTF
NA,TRBV6-1,TRBJ2-7,many,TGTGCCAGCAGTGAACCTTGGAGCTCCTACGAGCAGTACTTC,CASSEPWSSYEQYF
NA,TRBV28,TRBJ1-3,many,TGTGCCAGCACCGAGGGGATTTCTGGAAACACCATATATTTT,CASTEGISGNTIYF
NA,TRBV29-1,TRBJ2-1,NA,TGCAGCGTTGACCACAATGGGCAGTTCTTC,CSVDHNGQFF
TRBD1,TRBV28,TRBJ2-7,many,TGTGCCAGCAGTCTCGCGGGACAGGGTTGGGAGCAGTACTTC,CASSLAGQGWEQYF
NA,TRBV28,TRBJ2-4,many,TGTGCCAGCAGTCTTGATTTAGCGGTAGCCAAAAACATTCAGTACTTC,CASSLDLAVAKNIQYF
NA,TRBV20-1,TRBJ2-7,many,TGCAGTGCTAGGTCCCCCGAGAGCTCCTACGAGCAGTACTTC,CSARSPESSYEQYF
TRBD2,TRBV19,TRBJ2-5,many,TGTGCCAGTAGCAATGGACTAGCTTACGAGACCCAGTACTTC,CASSNGLAYETQYF
TRBD1,TRBV30,TRBJ1-4,NA,TGTGCCTGGGACATTCGGGACAGGGGCCCAACTAATGAAAAACTGTTTTTT,CAWDIRDRGPTNEKLFF
NA,TRBV7-2,TRBJ2-7,NA,TGTGCCGGCCAGAGGGGCGTCTCCTACGAGCAGTACTTC,CAGQRGVSYEQYF
NA,TRBV12-3/TRBV12-4,TRBJ2-2,many,TGTGCCAGCTCACAGGGTCTCGGGGAGCTGTTTTTT,CASSQGLGELFF
TRBD2,TRBV28,TRBJ2-5,many,TGTGCCAGCAGTTTCCCCGGACTAGCGGGGGGACAAGAGACCCAGTACTTC,CASSFPGLAGGQETQYF
NA,TRBV19,TRBJ1-2,many,TGTGCCAGTAGTGCTCATCGAGGCTACACCTTC,CASSAHRGYTF
NA,TRBV20-1,TRBJ1-6,many,TGCAGTGCCCCGTCGGGCAGCTCCTATAATTCACCCCTCCACTTT,CSAPSGSSYNSPLHF
TRBD1,TRBV10-2,TRBJ1-1,few,TGCGCCACCCTTACAGGGGTGGACACTGAAGCTTTCTTT,CATLTGVDTEAFF
NA,TRBV29-1,TRBJ2-5,NA,TGCAGCGTTGAAGTCACCCAAGAGACCCAGTACTTC,CSVEVTQETQYF
NA,TRBV28,TRBJ2-7,many,TGTGCCAGCAGTTTAGTCTCAGGGTACGAGCAGTACTTC,CASSLVSGYEQYF
TRBD2,TRBV27,TRBJ2-7,many,TGTGCCAGCAGTCCGAGAATTAGCGGGGGCTACGAGCAGTACTTC,CASSPRISGGYEQYF
NA,TRBV20-1,TRBJ1-3,NA,TGCAGTGCTGAGAACAGCCGTAGTGGAAACACCATATATTTT,CSAENSRSGNTIYF
TRBD1,TRBV20-1,TRBJ2-2,many,TGCAGTGCTAGACCTGGGACAGCGAACACCGGGGAGCTGTTTTTT,CSARPGTANTGELFF
NA,TRBV10-3,TRBJ2-7,few,TGTGCCATCAGCTTAAACCCGGGATTCTACGAGCAGTACTTC,CAISLNPGFYEQYF
TRBD2,TRBV11-2,TRBJ2-2,few,TGTGCCAGCAGCCCAACTAGCGGGATCTACACCGGGGAGCTGTTTTTT,CASSPTSGIYTGELFF
NA,TRBV7-9,TRBJ1-1,many,TGTGCCAGCCGAACGGAGGGAAGATTGAATGAAGCTTTCTTT,CASRTEGRLNEAFF
NA,TRBV28,TRBJ2-1,many,TGTGCCAGCAGTTTACTAGACGTCTACAATGAGCAGTTCTTC,CASSLLDVYNEQFF
TRBD2,TRBV29-1,TRBJ2-3,few,TGCAGCGTTGAAGACCAGCGGGGAAGCACAGATACGCAGTATTTT,CSVEDQRGSTDTQYF